These T cell receptor beta chains were read from a single sample in a study of monozygotic twins with inflammatory bowel disease. TCRdb re-analyzed the 5' RACE reads; it lists each CDR3 protein once, without DNA. This sample's clone table lists approximately 400,000 distinct CDR3 sequences. Sequences were obtained from blood. These receptor sequences come from a human donor with ulcerative colitis or Crohn's disease, or a healthy co-twin of an affected twin (not recorded which). Each CDR3 is given with its conserved first and last residue.

TRBJ2-2 | TRBV5-1 | CASSTRDPGTGELFF
TRBJ2-7 | TRBV5-5 | CASSLAGVMLYEQYF
TRBJ1-2 | TRBV5-4 | CASSFPGGGGYTF
TRBJ2-2 | TRBV9 | CASSVYGAGGGTGELFF
TRBJ1-3 | TRBV18 | CASSPETGYSGNTIYF
TRBJ1-3 | TRBV27 | CASRGDRFSGNTIYF
TRBJ2-5 | TRBV20-1 | CSAREKKETQYF
TRBJ2-3 | TRBV30 | CAWGQTSADTQYF
TRBJ2-7 | TRBV7-2 | CASSLVGTGSEQYF
TRBJ2-5 | TRBV7-2 | CASSPGQTETQYF
TRBJ2-7 | TRBV6-5 | CASGDRGYEQYF
TRBJ1-5 | TRBV12-3/TRBV12-4 | CASSLGNSNQPQHF
TRBJ2-2 | TRBV3-1 | CASRRGRVGSGELFF
TRBJ2-5 | TRBV19 | CASSMGQGIGAQYF
TRBJ1-2 | TRBV10-3 | CAIRDWVRGYTF
TRBJ1-2 | TRBV3-1 | CASSQEGPGGRRDYGYTF
TRBJ2-3 | TRBV29-1 | CSVRLDSTDTQYF